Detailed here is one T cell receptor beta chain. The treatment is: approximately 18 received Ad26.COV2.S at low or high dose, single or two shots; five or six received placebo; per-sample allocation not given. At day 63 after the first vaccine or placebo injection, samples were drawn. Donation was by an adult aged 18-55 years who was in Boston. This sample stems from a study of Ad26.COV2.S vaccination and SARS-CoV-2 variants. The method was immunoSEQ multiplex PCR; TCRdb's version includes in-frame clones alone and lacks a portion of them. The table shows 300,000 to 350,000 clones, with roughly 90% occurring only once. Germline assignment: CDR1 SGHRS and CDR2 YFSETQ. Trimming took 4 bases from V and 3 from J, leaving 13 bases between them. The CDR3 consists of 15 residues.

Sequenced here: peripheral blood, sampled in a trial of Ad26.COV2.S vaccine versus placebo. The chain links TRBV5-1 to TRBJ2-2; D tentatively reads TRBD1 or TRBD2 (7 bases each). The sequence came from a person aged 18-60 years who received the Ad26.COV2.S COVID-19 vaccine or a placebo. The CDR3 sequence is CASSNRGGDTGELFF. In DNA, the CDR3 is TGCGCCAGCAGCAACAGGGGAGGGGACACCGGGGAGCTGTTTTTT.